The sequence of this T cell receptor (beta chain) was determined in a study of blood T cell repertoires in COVID-19 (TCRdb year 2020). Regarding the complete study: Collaborator samples came from the United States, Italy and Spain and covered acute and convalescent phases of COVID-19. The prospective study material was composed of cDNA or gDNA derived from T cells, B-cell-depleted T cells, or PBMCs. The dataset comprised deeply sampled blood TCRbeta repertoires from subjects exposed to, actively infected with, or recovered from COVID-19. The repertoires were released in a freely available public database intended as a resource for research on the immune response to SARS-CoV-2. The samples were drawn from two sources: the first 160 participants of the ongoing ImmuneRACE study, and 1,254 subjects contributed by 6 global collaborators. Nearly every sample came with metadata listing a de-identified subject ID, COVID-19 status, age in years and sex. Where HLA class I and class II types were available, the types were taken from metadata supplied by the sample provider, not from assay-based typing. What the authors observed across the whole study: The quantity of clinical and demographic metadata differed by source and by participant and was supplied without curation.

The CDR3, from cysteine to phenylalanine, totals 16 residues. Only the CDR3 portion is preserved as DNA: 48 bases, with reading frame beginning at the first base. Looking up the germline V gene (reference sequence) yields CDR1 LNHDA and CDR2 SQIVND. V is pruned by 5 bases and J by 4 bases, leaving 11 bases of the junction without a gene match. Ten or more counts support this clone. It has no known antigen specificity. Base-call qualities are not available, and no considerably larger clone is one nucleotide away. A second Seattle source provided samples from volunteer blood donors who had recovered from COVID-19. Whole blood was collected in K2EDTA tubes by collaborating institutions according to the institutions' own protocols. For TCRbeta analysis, collaborator samples were shipped as frozen whole blood, as isolated PBMCs, or as DNA extracted from either sample type. TCRbeta CDR3 regions were amplified from genomic DNA by means of the immunoSEQ Assay, a bias-controlled multiplex PCR. Regarding the original processing steps: Nucleated cell counts per sample were estimated from amplification of reference gene primers within the assay. Sequence reads were collapsed and filtered to measure the absolute abundance of every unique TCRbeta CDR3 rearrangement. For each sample, productive Simpson clonality was calculated by taking the square root of Simpson's diversity index across productive rearrangements. Not all clones reach the TCRdb copy of this immuneACCESS table, which keeps in-frame sequences only. Checked studies attribute under half of the gap to unresolved V genes and leave the rest unexplained. The V and J calls and the clone size are those of that table, but D and trimming were determined from the DNA. Recorded for this sample are more than 200,000 clones; 65% to 90% of them occurred a single time. Of the sample, over 1.2% falls within the top ten clones.

Recombination linked TRBV19 to TRBJ1-3, with 7 bases in between that match TRBD1. This clonotype was obtained from a woman aged 40 to 50 who had recovered from COVID-19. Sequenced sample: peripheral blood. CDR3 loop: CASSLRDSLSGNTIYF. The nucleotide sequence is given as TGTGCCAGTAGTCTGCGGGACAGCTTGTCGGGAAACACCATATATTTT. Beyond the CDR3, the reference TRBV19 and TRBJ1-3 genes provide the residues; the full variable domain reads: DGGITQSPKYLFRKEGQNVTLSCEQNLNHDAMYWYRQDPGQGLRLIYYSQIVNDFQKGDIAEGYSVSREKKESFPLTVTSAQKNPTAFYLCASSLRDSLSGNTIYFGEGSWLTVV.